Following are 19 T cell receptor beta chains from one sample sequenced in a study of monozygotic twins with inflammatory bowel disease. TCRdb reanalyzed the 5' RACE reads, giving one entry per CDR3 protein sequence and no DNA. The specimen's table records some 200,000 distinct CDR3 sequences. The sample was blood. Every receptor here comes from a human donor with ulcerative colitis or Crohn's disease, or a healthy co-twin of an affected twin (not recorded which).

The rearrangement links TRBV3-1 to TRBJ2-3; TCRdb's D call, TRBD2, is unchecked because there is no DNA. Germline V gives CDR1 LGHDT, CDR2 YNNKEL (reference sequence). CDR3 length: 16 residues. The CDR3 loop reads CASSRRGLSHTDTQYF.

The chain links TRBV6-6 to TRBJ1-1; TCRdb calls TRBD1, which cannot be checked without DNA. This CDR3 is 13 amino acids long. Germline V gene lookup returns CDR1 MNHNY and CDR2 SVGAGI (reference sequence). The CDR3: CASIAPEWTEAFF.

The chain uses TRBV19 and TRBJ2-7; TCRdb indicates TRBD1, and absent DNA this call remains unverified. The CDR3 has 13 residues. Germline loops: CDR1 LNHDA, CDR2 SQIVND (reference sequence). CDR3 sequence reads: CASSRQALYEQYF.

This rearrangement joins TRBV29-1 to TRBJ1-2. The germline gives CDR1 SQVTM, CDR2 ANQGSEA. This CDR3 has 15 residues. This chain's CDR3 is CSVEGPGPTNYGYTF.

This sequence joins TRBV11-3 and TRBJ1-6; TCRdb lists TRBD1, though no DNA is available to test this call. The CDR3 sequence is 14 residues long. CDR1 SGHNT and CDR2 YENEEA come from the germline V gene. The CDR3 loop reads CASSLGGHLFTLHF.

The chain employs TRBV12-3 or TRBV12-4 and TRBJ2-3; TCRdb indicates TRBD2, and absent DNA this call remains unverified. This CDR3 comprises 16 residues. The CDR3 is CASTLTSGGSADTQYF.

This rearrangement joins TRBV6-5 to TRBJ1-6; TCRdb picks TRBD1, but there is no DNA to check that call. The germline CDR1 and CDR2 sequences are MNHEY and SVGAGI. This CDR3 is 18 amino acids long. The CDR3 loop reads CASSNRDSPGRANSPLHF.

The chain uses TRBV5-4 and TRBJ2-3; TCRdb indicates TRBD1, and absent DNA this call remains unverified. This CDR3 has 15 residues. Germline-derived CDR1 and CDR2 are SGHNT and YYREEE (reference sequence). CDR3 sequence: CASSLAVGPLSTQYF. Combining the CDR3 with reference TRBV5-4 and TRBJ2-3 gives the whole variable domain ETGVTQSPTHLIKTRGQQVTLRCSSQSGHNTVSWYQQALGQGPQFIFQYYREEENGRGNFPPRFSGLQFPNYSSELNVNALELDDSALYLCASSLAVGPLSTQYFGPGTRLTVL.

V is TRBV3-1 and J is TRBJ1-1; the TRBD1 assignment by TCRdb is unverifiable without DNA. The germline gives CDR1 LGHDT, CDR2 YNNKEL (reference sequence). CDR3 length: 12 residues. CDR3 in amino acids: CASSPRASEAFF.

The V call is TRBV20-1, the J call TRBJ2-7; with no DNA, the TCRdb D assignment of TRBD2 cannot be verified. Germline V CDR1 and CDR2: DFQATT, SNEGSKA (reference sequence). This CDR3 has 14 amino acids. CDR3 in amino acids: CSASFRTSGGEQYF.

The V gene is TRBV12-3 or TRBV12-4, the J gene TRBJ1-6; with no DNA, the TCRdb D assignment of TRBD1 cannot be verified. The CDR3 covers 15 residues. CDR3 sequence: CASTPRGQGFSPLHF.

The chain employs TRBV20-1 and TRBJ2-1. The CDR3 runs to 13 residues. Germline V CDR1 and CDR2: DFQATT, SNEGSKA (reference sequence). This CDR3 reads CSAPILGRNEQFF.

The chain recombines TRBV5-1 with TRBJ2-5; no DNA is available, so the TRBD2 call from TCRdb remains unchecked. The CDR3 is 15 residues long. Germline CDR1 SGHRS, CDR2 YFSETQ. The CDR3 loop reads CASSSIGLASETQYF. Drawing the rest from reference TRBV5-1 and TRBJ2-5, the complete variable domain is KAGVTQTPRYLIKTRGQQVTLSCSPISGHRSVSWYQQTPGQGLQFLFEYFSETQRNKGNFPGRFSGRQFSNSRSEMNVSTLELGDSALYLCASSSIGLASETQYFGPGTRLLVL.

The genes are TRBV3-1 and TRBJ1-5. Germline V CDR1 and CDR2: LGHDT, YNNKEL (reference sequence). The length of the CDR3 is 16 residues. This CDR3 reads CASSRTLDGSGQPQHF.

The CDR3 region is CASTPQAGQITNYGYTF. V gene TRBV7-8 combines with J gene TRBJ1-2; the TRBD1 assignment by TCRdb is unverifiable without DNA. The V gene's germline CDR1 is SGHVS and CDR2 FQNEAQ. The CDR3 totals 17 residues.

The CDR3 here is CASTLSRPGQETQYF. This rearrangement joins TRBV5-1 to TRBJ2-5; TCRdb returns TRBD1, unconfirmable since there is no DNA. CDR3 size: 15 residues. Germline-derived CDR1 and CDR2 are SGHRS and YFSETQ. The whole variable domain, filled in from reference TRBV5-1 and TRBJ2-5, reads KAGVTQTPRYLIKTRGQQVTLSCSPISGHRSVSWYQQTPGQGLQFLFEYFSETQRNKGNFPGRFSGRQFSNSRSEMNVSTLELGDSALYLCASTLSRPGQETQYFGPGTRLLVL.

The V gene is TRBV20-1, the J gene TRBJ2-1; the TCRdb call, TRBD2, lacks DNA for checking. CDR1 and CDR2 from the germline V gene are DFQATT and SNEGSKA (reference sequence). The CDR3 length is 15 residues. This CDR3 reads CSANPTSEAYNEQFF.

The V call is TRBV5-1, the J call TRBJ1-5; TCRdb's assignment of TRBD1 cannot be checked, as there is no DNA. CDR1 is SGHRS, CDR2 YFSETQ, per germline. There are 14 residues in the CDR3. CDR3 residues: CASSSDAGGQSQHF.

The CDR3 here is CASSNSLGQGATSPLHF. This sequence joins TRBV6-1 and TRBJ1-6; without DNA, the TCRdb call of TRBD1 cannot be checked. The V gene's germline CDR1 is MNHNS and CDR2 SASEGT. This CDR3 comprises 17 residues.